The 16 T cell receptor beta chains below come from one sample, sequenced in a study of T-cell memory formation after mild COVID-19. Each CDR3 protein is one row after TCRdb ran MiXCR on the 5' RACE reads. The sample has about 160,000 distinct CDR3 sequences; roughly 28% are singletons. Sequenced: PBMCs or a T cell subset sorted from them (not recorded which). These receptors all stem from an adult woman who had mild COVID-19 (a few samples of this study predate the infection). Cell type and time point are not known.

The gene calls are TRBV2 and TRBJ1-1; the D is unclear. The V end lost 8 bases, the J end lost 1 base, and 11 bases lay between the germline ends. CDR1 is SNHLY and CDR2 is FYNNEI in the germline V gene. CDR3 length: 13 amino acids. DNA for the CDR3: TGTGCCAGCGAAGACCTCAGGAACACTGAAGCTTTCTTT. It yields the protein CASEDLRNTEAFF.

This clonotype was counted between two and nine times. The V and J genes are TRBV21-1 and TRBJ2-7; whether TRBD1, the table's D call, matches the DNA was not checked. TRBV21-1 is reported as a pseudogene. The CDR3 sequence is 13 residues long. CDR3 coding DNA: TGTGCCAGCAGCCTTTACAGGGCAGACGAGCAGTACTTC. Its translation is CASSLYRADEQYF.

This clonotype was detected a few times. This rearrangement joins TRBV12-3 or TRBV12-4 to TRBJ2-7, with 7 bases that match TRBD1. The CDR3 runs 14 residues. The V and J ends lost 3 bases and 8 bases, in that order; junction bases with no gene match: 10. Here the CDR3 DNA reads TGTGCCAGCAGTTTGGGGACAGCCGGAAATCAGCAGTACTTC. Its protein is CASSLGTAGNQQYF.

In this sample, this clonotype turned up a few times. The gene calls are TRBV5-1 and TRBJ2-5, with TRBD2 identical over 12 bases. Germline V lookup: CDR1 SGHRS, CDR2 YFSETQ. V was pared by 4 bases and J by 2 bases, with 9 bases of the junction left unmatched. The CDR3 loop spans 17 amino acids. CDR3 loop: CASSGELAGGIQETQYF. In nucleotides, the CDR3 is TGCGCCAGCAGCGGAGAACTAGCGGGGGGCATTCAAGAGACCCAGTACTTC.

This clonotype was seen a few times. The rearrangement uses TRBV12-3 or TRBV12-4 and TRBJ2-5, with unresolved D. The CDR3 runs to 13 residues. The V end lost 3 bases, the J end lost 0 bases, and 5 bases lay between the germline ends. The CDR3 sequence is CASSFGYQETQYF. CDR3 nucleotide sequence: TGTGCCAGCAGTTTCGGGTACCAAGAGACCCAGTACTTC.

This clonotype was observed a handful of times. The chain uses TRBV20-1 and TRBJ1-2; D gene uncertain. CDR1 is DFQATT and CDR2 is SNEGSKA in the germline V gene (reference sequence). Trimming shortened V by 6 bases and J by 6 bases, and 11 bases separated the two germline ends. The CDR3 is 11 residues long. For the CDR3, the DNA is TGCAGTGCCCCGGGGATTGATGGCTACACCTTC. This translates into CSAPGIDGYTF.

The chain links TRBV2 to TRBJ2-2, with 7 bases lining up with TRBD1. The CDR3 extends over 14 amino acids. Trimming at V came to 8 bases and at J to 0 bases, leaving 3 bases not matched to a gene. Germline loops: CDR1 SNHLY, CDR2 FYNNEI. The CDR3 nucleotides read TGTGCCAGCCGGGACAGAACGAACACCGGGGAGCTGTTTTTT. This gives the protein CASRDRTNTGELFF.

This clonotype was picked up a small number of times. The chain recombines TRBV6-5 with TRBJ2-2, with 8 bases identical to TRBD2. Germline CDR1 and CDR2: MNHEY and SVGAGI. This CDR3 is 16 amino acids long. J lost 5 bases, V lost 3 bases, and 8 bases had no gene match. This CDR3 reads CASSYLASGSTGELFF. The CDR3 region has the DNA TGTGCCAGCAGTTATCTGGCTAGCGGGTCGACCGGGGAGCTGTTTTTT.

V usage is TRBV7-8 and J usage is TRBJ1-1; D call uncertain. The CDR3 has 12 amino acids. Germline lookup yields CDR1 SGHVS and CDR2 FQNEAQ. Between the trimmed V and J ends, which lost 3 bases and 6 bases, there was a span of 8 bases. CDR3 nucleotides: TGTGCCAGCAGCTTCCATGGGGCTGAAGCTTTCTTT. This translates into CASSFHGAEAFF. Combining the CDR3 with reference TRBV7-8 and TRBJ1-1 gives the whole variable domain GAGVSQSPRYKVAKRGQDVALRCDPISGHVSLFWYQQALGQGPEFLTYFQNEAQLDKSGLPSDRFFAERPEGSVSTLKIQRTQQEDSAVYLCASSFHGAEAFFGQGTRLTVV.

This clonotype was observed a handful of times. The chain is built from TRBV24-1 and TRBJ2-1, with TRBD1 matching 8 bases. CDR1 and CDR2 (germline): KGHDR, SFDVKD. The CDR3 length is 18 residues. Trimming at V came to 4 bases and at J to 8 bases, leaving 18 bases not matched to a gene. The CDR3 loop is CATSDPRYFGTGRDEQFF. CDR3 sequence (DNA): TGTGCCACCAGTGACCCCCGATACTTCGGGACAGGCAGGGATGAGCAGTTCTTC.

This chain uses TRBV12-3 or TRBV12-4 with TRBJ2-7; TRBD1 matches at 7 bases. V was clipped by 5 bases and J by 2 bases; unmatched bases: 3. The CDR3 is 13 residues long. This chain's CDR3 is CASSTGTAYEQYF. The CDR3 nucleotides read TGTGCCAGCAGTACCGGGACAGCCTACGAGCAGTACTTC.

This clonotype was observed a handful of times. The CDR3 DNA is TGCAGTGCTAGACTGAGCGGAGAAACAGATACGCAGTATTTT. This translates into CSARLSGETDTQYF. The chain has TRBV20-1 and TRBJ2-3; possibly TRBD2 for D (5 bases). This CDR3 has 14 residues. The ends were cut back, 2 bases at V and 3 bases at J, with 12 bases in the middle. Germline-derived CDR1 and CDR2 are DFQATT and SNEGSKA (reference sequence).

This clonotype was counted a single time. This chain connects TRBV25-1 to TRBJ1-2; the D is unclear. Trimming shortened V by 7 bases and J by 2 bases, and 14 bases separated the two germline ends. Germline assignment: CDR1 MGHDK and CDR2 SYGVNS. The CDR3 is 14 residues long. In DNA form, the CDR3 reads TGTGCCAGCAACCCCGGATGGCCCAACTATGGCTACACCTTC. Its protein is CASNPGWPNYGYTF.

The chain links TRBV29-1 to TRBJ1-5, with 7 bases matching TRBD1. Trimming cost V 4 bases and J 6 bases; bases outside gene matches: 6. This CDR3 has 13 amino acids. In germline, CDR1 is SQVTM, CDR2 ANQGSEA. The CDR3 reads CSVGTGRSQPQHF. The DNA of the CDR3 is TGCAGCGTTGGGACAGGAAGAAGTCAGCCCCAGCATTTT.

This clonotype was detected only a few times. The chain is built from TRBV20-1 and TRBJ1-1, with D uncertain. The CDR3 sequence is 11 residues long. Germline CDR1 DFQATT, CDR2 SNEGSKA (reference sequence). The CDR3 sequence is CRSRVDTEAFF. DNA of the CDR3: TGCAGATCTCGGGTTGACACTGAAGCTTTCTTT.

The genes are TRBV28 and TRBJ2-2, with 8 bases identical to TRBD2. This CDR3 comprises 15 residues. Unmatched junction bases numbered 8, after V lost 6 bases and J lost 5 bases. CDR1 and CDR2 (germline): MDHEN, SYDVKM. In DNA, the CDR3 is TGTGCCAGCAGGTCGGGAGGGCCCCAAACCGGGGAGCTGTTTTTT. Translated: CASRSGGPQTGELFF.